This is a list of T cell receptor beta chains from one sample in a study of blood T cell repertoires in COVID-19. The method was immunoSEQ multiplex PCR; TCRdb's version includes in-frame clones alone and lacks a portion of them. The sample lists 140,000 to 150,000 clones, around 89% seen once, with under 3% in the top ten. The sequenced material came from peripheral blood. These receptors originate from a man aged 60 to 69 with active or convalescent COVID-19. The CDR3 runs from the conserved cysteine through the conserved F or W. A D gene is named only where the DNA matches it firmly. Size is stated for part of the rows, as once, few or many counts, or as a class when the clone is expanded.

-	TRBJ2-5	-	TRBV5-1	TGCGCCAGCAGCTTGGCGGCTCCGCGGGTGCAAGAGACCCAGTACTTC	CASSLAAPRVQETQYF
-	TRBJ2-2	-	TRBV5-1	TGCGCCAGCAGGATACAGGGAAACACCGGGGAGCTGTTTTTT	CASRIQGNTGELFF
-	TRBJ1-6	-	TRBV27	TGTGCCACTTCGGGACTGAATAATTCACCCCTCCACTTT	CATSGLNNSPLHF
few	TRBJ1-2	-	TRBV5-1	TGCGCCAGCAGGAAGAGCCAGGAGGAGGGCTACACCTTC	CASRKSQEEGYTF
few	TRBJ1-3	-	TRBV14	TGTGCCAGCCGACAGCACTCTGGAAACACCATATATTTT	CASRQHSGNTIYF
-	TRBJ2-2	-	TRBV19	TGTGCCAGTAGTCCCCCCGGTCTGAACACCGGGGAGCTGTTTTTT	CASSPPGLNTGELFF
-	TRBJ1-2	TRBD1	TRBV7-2	TGTGCCAGCAGCTTAACGGACAGGGGGCTTAACACCTTC	CASSLTDRGLNTF
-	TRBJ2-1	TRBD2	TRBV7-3	TGTGCCAGCAGCACGACTAGCGGATACTCCTACAATGAGCAGTTCTTC	CASSTTSGYSYNEQFF
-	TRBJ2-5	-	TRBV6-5	TGTGCCAGCAGACCGGTACGACTCCGTAAAGAGACCCAGTACTTC	CASRPVRLRKETQYF
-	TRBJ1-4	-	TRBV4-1	TGCGCCAGCAGCCTTTGGGGAGCAACTAATGAAAAACTGTTTTTT	CASSLWGATNEKLFF
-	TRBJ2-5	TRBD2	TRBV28	TGTGCCAGCAGTTCTAGCGGGGGAGTAGAGACCCAGTACTTC	CASSSSGGVETQYF
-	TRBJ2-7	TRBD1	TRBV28	TGTGCCAGCAGTGTAGGGACAGGGATTGTTCCTGGGCAGTACTTC	CASSVGTGIVPGQYF
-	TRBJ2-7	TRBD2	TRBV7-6	TGTGCCAGCAGCGCACTCCTAGCGGAAAGCTCCTACGAGCAGTACTTC	CASSALLAESSYEQYF
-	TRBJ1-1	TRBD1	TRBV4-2	TGTGCCAGCAGCCAAGAAACAGGGGGTGCCACTGAAGCTTTCTTT	CASSQETGGATEAFF
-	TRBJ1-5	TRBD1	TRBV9	TGTGCCAGCAGCGCCGACAGGGAGGGCAATCAGCCCCAGCATTTT	CASSADREGNQPQHF
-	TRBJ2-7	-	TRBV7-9	TGTGCCAGCAGCCCCGCGGGCGAGCAGTACTTC	CASSPAGEQYF
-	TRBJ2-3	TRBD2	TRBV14	TGTGCCAGCAGCCCTCCTACCGGGACTAGAGTGTCAGATACGCAGTATTTT	CASSPPTGTRVSDTQYF
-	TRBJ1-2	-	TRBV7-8	TGTGCCAGCAGCTTAATCAGGGTAAACGACTATGGCTACACCTTC	CASSLIRVNDYGYTF
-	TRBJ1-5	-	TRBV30	TGTGCCTGGAGAGACAAACCCAATCAGCCCCTGCATTTT	CAWRDKPNQPLHF
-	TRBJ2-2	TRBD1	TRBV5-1	TGCGCCAGCAGCTTGGTGGGACAGTCGGGGATCGGGGAGCTGTTTTTT	CASSLVGQSGIGELFF
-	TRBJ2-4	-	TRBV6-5	TGTGCCAGCAGTTACTCCAGGGGGAGGTCAGGCATTCAGTACTTC	CASSYSRGRSGIQYF
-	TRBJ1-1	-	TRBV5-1	TGCGCCAGCAGCCTGGGACCACTCACTAAAGACACTGAAGCTTTCTTT	CASSLGPLTKDTEAFF
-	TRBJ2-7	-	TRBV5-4	TGTGCCAGCAGCTTGGGGGGTCTTGGCGGGGCCTCCTACGAGCAGTACTTC	CASSLGGLGGASYEQYF
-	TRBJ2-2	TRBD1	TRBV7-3	TGTGCCAGCAGCCCACCGGGACAGGGGGCTGACGGGGAGCTGTTTTTT	CASSPPGQGADGELFF
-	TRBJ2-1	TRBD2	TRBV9	TGTGCCAGCAGCGTAGGCGGGAGGCTCAATGAGCAGTTCTTC	CASSVGGRLNEQFF
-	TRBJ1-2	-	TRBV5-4	TGTGCCAGCAGCCCCAGGGCAGGGTATTATGGCTACACCTTC	CASSPRAGYYGYTF
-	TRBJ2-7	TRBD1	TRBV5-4	TGTGCCAGCAGCTTGGGGGACAGAGCCTACGAGCAGTACTTC	CASSLGDRAYEQYF
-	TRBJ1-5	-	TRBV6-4	TGTGCCAGCAGTGCCGAGGGGGATCAGCCCCAGCATTTT	CASSAEGDQPQHF
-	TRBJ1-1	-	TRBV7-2	TGTGCCAGCAGCCCGGACCGGGGAGGCTCAACGGCTGAAGCTTTCTTT	CASSPDRGGSTAEAFF
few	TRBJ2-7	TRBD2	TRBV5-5	TGTGCCAGCAGCTTGGGACTAGCGGGAGGTTTAAGCTCCTACGAGCAGTACTTC	CASSLGLAGGLSSYEQYF
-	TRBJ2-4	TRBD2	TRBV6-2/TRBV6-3	TGTGCCAGCAGCTCCAGCGGGAGAACCAAAAACATTCAGTACTTC	CASSSSGRTKNIQYF
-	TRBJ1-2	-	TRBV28	TGTGCCAGCAGTTTAGAGACAGGACTCTATGGCTACACCTTC	CASSLETGLYGYTF
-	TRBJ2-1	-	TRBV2	TGTGCCAGCAGCGAAATCCGGGGTTACAATGAGCAGTTCTTC	CASSEIRGYNEQFF
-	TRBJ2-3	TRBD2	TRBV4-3	TGCGCCAGCAGCTCCGGACTAGCGGGGGGGAGCACAGATACGCAGTATTTT	CASSSGLAGGSTDTQYF
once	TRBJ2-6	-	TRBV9	TGTGCCAGCTCCGGTCTCTCTGGGGCCAACGTCCTGACTTTC	CASSGLSGANVLTF
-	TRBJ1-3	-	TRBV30	TGTGCCTGGAGACATACCTCTGGAAACACCATATATTTT	CAWRHTSGNTIYF
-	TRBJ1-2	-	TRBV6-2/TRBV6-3	TGTGCCAGCAGTTACTCGTCAGGGTACTATGGCTACACCTTC	CASSYSSGYYGYTF
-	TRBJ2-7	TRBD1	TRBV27	TGTGCCAGCACCTCCTTGTCGGGACAGGACCCCTACGAGCAGTACTTC	CASTSLSGQDPYEQYF
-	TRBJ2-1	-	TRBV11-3	TGTGCCAGCAGCCCACATGCCGATGAGCAGTTCTTC	CASSPHADEQFF
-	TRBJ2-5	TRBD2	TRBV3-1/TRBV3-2	TGTGCCAGCAGCGCCCGGACTAGCGGGGCGGAGACCCAGTACTTC	CASSARTSGAETQYF
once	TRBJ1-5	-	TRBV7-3	TGTGCCAGCAGCTTGTCCGAGGGTGGCCAGCCCCAGCATTTT	CASSLSEGGQPQHF
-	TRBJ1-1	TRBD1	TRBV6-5	TGTGCCAGCAGTTACAAGACAGGGGGACCTGAAGCTTTCTTT	CASSYKTGGPEAFF
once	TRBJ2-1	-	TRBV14	TGTGCCAGCAGCCAGTTAGGCGGGTACAATGAGCAGTTCTTC	CASSQLGGYNEQFF
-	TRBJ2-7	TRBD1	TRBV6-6	TGTGCCAGCAGTGCGTTTCCTGGACAGGGGAAATACGAGCAGTACTTC	CASSAFPGQGKYEQYF
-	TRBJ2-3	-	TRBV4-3	TGCGCCAGCAGCCAAGGGGCCGACATGACGGTCACAGATACGCAGTATTTT	CASSQGADMTVTDTQYF
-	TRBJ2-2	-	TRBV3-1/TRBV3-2	TGTGCCAGCGCTCGGGATCGTACCGGGGAGCTGTTTTTT	CASARDRTGELFF
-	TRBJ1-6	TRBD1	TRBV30	TGTGCCTGGAGAGAAACAGGGGGTAATTCACCCCTCCACTTT	CAWRETGGNSPLHF
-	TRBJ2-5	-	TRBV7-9	TGTGCCAGCAGCTTCTCGGACCAGGGCCGGGAGACCCAGTACTTC	CASSFSDQGRETQYF
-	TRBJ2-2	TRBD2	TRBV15	TGTGCCACCAGCAAGCCCCCGGGAGGGGCAGGAAACACCGGGGAGCTGTTTTTT	CATSKPPGGAGNTGELFF
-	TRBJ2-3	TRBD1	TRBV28	TGTGCCAGCAGTTTGACAGGGAAAGGCACAGATACGCAGTATTTT	CASSLTGKGTDTQYF
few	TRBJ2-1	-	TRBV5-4	TGTGCCAGCAGCTTGGCCGACAATGAGCAGTTCTTC	CASSLADNEQFF
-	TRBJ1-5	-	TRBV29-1	TGCAGCGTTGAAGTGGCAGGCAATCAGCCCCAGCATTTT	CSVEVAGNQPQHF
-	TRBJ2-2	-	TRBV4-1	TGCGCCAGCAGCCAAGATCGAGAGACTACGGGTTTTTTT	CASSQDRETTGFF
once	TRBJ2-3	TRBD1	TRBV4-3	TGCGCCAGCAGTACACCCCCGTGGGACAGGGGTACAGATACGCAGTATTTT	CASSTPPWDRGTDTQYF
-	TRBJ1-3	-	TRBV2	TGTGCCAGCACCATTAGTGGGGGGTCCGGAAACACCATATATTTT	CASTISGGSGNTIYF
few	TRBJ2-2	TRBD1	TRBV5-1	TGCGCCAGCAGCTTTATCCAGGGGGCGCCCGGGGAGCTGTTTTTT	CASSFIQGAPGELFF
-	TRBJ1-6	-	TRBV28	TGTGCCAGCAGTCCCCAACGGGGGGCGGATTCACCCCTCCACTTT	CASSPQRGADSPLHF
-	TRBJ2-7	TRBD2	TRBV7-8	TGTGCCAGCAGCTTAGTTAGCGGGAGGGCCTACGAGCAGTACTTC	CASSLVSGRAYEQYF
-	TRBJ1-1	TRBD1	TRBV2	TGTGCCATCCAGTCCCCAGGGGGTACTGAAGCTTTCTTT	CAIQSPGGTEAFF